Listed below are T cell receptor beta chains from one sample, sequenced in a study of blood T cell repertoires in COVID-19. Method: immunoSEQ multiplex PCR; TCRdb's copy keeps in-frame clones and lacks some. The table shows about 120,000 clones, with around nine tenths occurring only once. The sequencing input was peripheral blood. The receptors were sampled from a middle-aged man with acute or convalescent COVID-19. Both conserved end residues are trimmed from each CDR3. Each record gives: J gene, V gene, CDR3 protein.

J: TRBJ2-2; V: TRBV27; CDR3: ASSSDRRNTGELF
J: TRBJ2-3; V: TRBV15; CDR3: ATSRPGQNTDTQY
J: TRBJ2-1; V: TRBV5-4; CDR3: ASSPRTGRNEQF
J: TRBJ1-1; V: TRBV6-2/TRBV6-3; CDR3: ASSYEGDTEAF
J: TRBJ1-2; V: TRBV5-6; CDR3: ASSLAGTGPNYGYT
J: TRBJ1-1; V: TRBV27; CDR3: ASSPYPSDRDRDGEAF
J: TRBJ2-1; V: TRBV5-5; CDR3: ASSFSGGDYNEQF
J: TRBJ2-7; V: TRBV29-1; CDR3: SAARGRAYEQY
J: TRBJ1-1; V: TRBV7-8; CDR3: ASSFRTGMNTEAF
J: TRBJ2-1; V: TRBV2; CDR3: ASSYSGLAGIYNEQF
J: TRBJ1-2; V: TRBV5-6; CDR3: ASSLGGETTNYGYT
J: TRBJ1-6; V: TRBV18; CDR3: ASSQDRGENSPLH
J: TRBJ1-6; V: TRBV18; CDR3: ASSLGQGFNSPLH
J: TRBJ2-2; V: TRBV25-1; CDR3: ASRVGQGAGELF
J: TRBJ1-2; V: TRBV14; CDR3: ASSQRGFGYT
J: TRBJ2-2; V: TRBV4-2; CDR3: ASSHLKPGATGELF
J: TRBJ2-1; V: TRBV7-9; CDR3: ASSPPGVYEQF
J: TRBJ1-1; V: TRBV28; CDR3: ASRTAGGGTEAF
J: TRBJ2-5; V: TRBV24-1; CDR3: ATSPGDRAQETQY
J: TRBJ1-1; V: TRBV5-4; CDR3: ASSERTGRLEAF
J: TRBJ1-2; V: TRBV30; CDR3: AWSSARGVTNYGYT
J: TRBJ1-1; V: TRBV5-1; CDR3: ASSQTVGGNTEAF
J: TRBJ2-2; V: TRBV2; CDR3: ASSSPPGQDYTGELF
J: TRBJ2-7; V: TRBV19; CDR3: ASSMRTTAYEQY
J: TRBJ1-1; V: TRBV4-3; CDR3: ASSQAATGFGTEAF
J: TRBJ1-2; V: TRBV5-1; CDR3: ASRQPGQVYGYT
J: TRBJ1-4; V: TRBV19; CDR3: ASSIAGVLEKLF
J: TRBJ1-5; V: TRBV19; CDR3: ASSIPGGGDQPQH
J: TRBJ1-1; V: TRBV30; CDR3: AWGHPNTEAF
J: TRBJ2-5; V: TRBV7-2; CDR3: ASSLEVGLAGLKTQY
J: TRBJ1-4; V: TRBV25-1; CDR3: ASSEPREGPNEKLF
J: TRBJ1-5; V: TRBV19; CDR3: ASTTGLLNQPQH
J: TRBJ1-4; V: TRBV5-6; CDR3: ASSGGQGKANEKLF
J: TRBJ2-7; V: TRBV5-3; CDR3: ARSPPGQGMAEQY
J: TRBJ1-1; V: TRBV13; CDR3: ASQPGNTEAF
J: TRBJ2-1; V: TRBV11-3; CDR3: ASSRTSGSYNEQF
J: TRBJ1-2; V: TRBV7-2; CDR3: ASSLGDRRTYGYT
J: TRBJ2-7; V: TRBV2; CDR3: ASSGISDGFYEQY
J: TRBJ2-3; V: TRBV6-5; CDR3: ASSYYLATEPDTQY
J: TRBJ1-4; V: TRBV4-1; CDR3: ASSQSASGGEKLF
J: TRBJ1-1; V: TRBV6-5; CDR3: ASSWTVNTEAF
J: TRBJ1-1; V: TRBV11-2; CDR3: ASSLAQGGNRAEAF